These 21 T cell receptor beta chains share one sample of origin, sequenced in a study of blood T cell repertoires in COVID-19. Clones were sequenced by immunoSEQ multiplex PCR, and TCRdb holds only the in-frame ones, with some missing. The table shows about 180,000 clones, with around 85% occurring only once. The material sequenced was peripheral blood. The receptors were sampled from a man aged 70-80 years with active or convalescent COVID-19.

This sequence joins TRBV11-2 and TRBJ2-1, with 9 positions matching TRBD2. The CDR3 has 19 amino acids. Germline CDR1 reads SGHAT; CDR2 reads FQNNGV. V was pared by 4 bases and J by 4 bases, with 17 bases of the junction left unmatched. The CDR3 coding sequence is TGTGCCAGCAGCTCCCTTTCCGGGACTAGCCCCCTCGGGTACAATGAGCAGTTCTTC. Its translation is CASSSLSGTSPLGYNEQFF. Full variable domain (missing parts from reference TRBV11-2 and TRBJ2-1): EAGVAQSPRYKIIEKRQSVAFWCNPISGHATLYWYQQILGQGPKLLIQFQNNGVVDDSQLPKDRFSAERLKGVDSTLKIQPAKLEDSAVYLCASSSLSGTSPLGYNEQFFGPGTRLTVL.

The chain employs TRBV28 and TRBJ1-1; tentatively, D is TRBD1 (6 bases). Germline loops: CDR1 MDHEN, CDR2 SYDVKM. V was clipped by 6 bases and J by 2 bases, with 19 bases between them. There are 16 residues in the CDR3. The CDR3 bases are TGTGCCAGCAGGGGGGCAGGCTTCCGTCGCAACACTGAAGCTTTCTTT. Amino acids: CASRGAGFRRNTEAFF.

The chain carries TRBV6-6 and TRBJ1-2; TRBD1 matches at 8 bases. This CDR3 contains 15 residues. Looked up from germline, CDR1 is MNHNY and CDR2 is SVGAGI (reference sequence). Unmatched junction bases numbered 10, after V lost 6 bases and J lost 4 bases. The CDR3 is CASRPRGPGTYGYTF. CDR3 in DNA: TGTGCCAGCAGGCCCAGGGGGCCGGGGACCTATGGCTACACCTTC.

The chain carries TRBV5-1 and TRBJ2-7; 10 nucleotides match TRBD2. Germline CDR1 and CDR2: SGHRS and YFSETQ. V lost 0 bases, J lost 3 bases, and 9 bases stayed unmatched. CDR3 length: 17 residues. The CDR3 protein is CASSLAGPTSGNYEQYF. The DNA of the CDR3 is TGCGCCAGCAGCTTGGCCGGTCCCACTAGCGGGAACTACGAGCAGTACTTC.

CDR3 sequence reads: CASSAGDPLRGDTEAFF. The DNA of the CDR3 is TGTGCCAGCAGCGCGGGGGACCCCCTCCGGGGGGACACTGAAGCTTTCTTT. The chain recombines TRBV9 with TRBJ1-1, with D possibly matching TRBD1 (5 bases). Germline lookup yields CDR1 SGDLS and CDR2 YYNGEE. The CDR3 runs to 17 residues. The V and J ends lost 3 bases and 3 bases respectively, with 21 bases between them.

This clone was picked up one time. The chain combines TRBV7-3 with TRBJ2-2; the D is unclear. Germline values: CDR1 SGHTA, CDR2 FQGTGA. The V and J ends lost 0 bases and 2 bases respectively, with 7 bases between them. The CDR3 consists of 15 residues. The CDR3 coding sequence is TGTGCCAGCAGCTTAACTCCAATTAACACCGGGGAGCTGTTTTTT. This translates into CASSLTPINTGELFF.

This chain links TRBV5-1 with TRBJ1-1; no reliable D call. There are 13 residues in the CDR3. V lost 2 bases to trimming and J lost 8 bases, with 13 bases between them. Germline V gene lookup returns CDR1 SGHRS and CDR2 YFSETQ. CDR3 DNA: TGCGCCAGCAGCTTCCGACAAAATACCGAAGCTTTCTTT. It yields the protein CASSFRQNTEAFF.

This rearrangement joins TRBV6-2 or TRBV6-3 to TRBJ1-2, with D unclear. Germline values: CDR1 MNHEY, CDR2 SVGEGT. V was trimmed by 2 bases and J by 0 bases, leaving 13 bases between them. The CDR3 length is 16 residues. CDR3 nucleotides: TGTGCCAGCAGTTACCGCGTCACAGCCTCTAACTATGGCTACACCTTC. Protein product: CASSYRVTASNYGYTF.

The V and J genes are TRBV6-5 and TRBJ1-6, with unresolved D. CDR1 and CDR2 (germline): MNHEY, SVGAGI. The CDR3 runs to 16 residues. The V gene lost 0 bases and the J gene lost 6 bases, with 12 bases spanning the gap. CDR3 nucleotide sequence: TGTGCCAGCAGTTACTCGTGGGGAGAAGTTAATTCACCCCTCCACTTT. Translated: CASSYSWGEVNSPLHF.

This chain joins TRBV5-1 and TRBJ1-1; D is uncertain. This CDR3 has 15 amino acids. The V end lost 5 bases, the J end lost 3 bases, and 17 bases lay between the germline ends. Looked up from germline, CDR1 is SGHRS and CDR2 is YFSETQ. CDR3 residues: CASRKNAGSYTEAFF. The CDR3 DNA reads TGCGCCAGCAGAAAGAACGCGGGCAGTTACACTGAAGCTTTCTTT. Full variable domain (outside the CDR3, taken from reference TRBV5-1 and TRBJ1-1): KAGVTQTPRYLIKTRGQQVTLSCSPISGHRSVSWYQQTPGQGLQFLFEYFSETQRNKGNFPGRFSGRQFSNSRSEMNVSTLELGDSALYLCASRKNAGSYTEAFFGQGTRLTVV.

This clone was observed many times. The chain joins TRBV5-1 to TRBJ1-5; the match to TRBD1 covers 7 bases. CDR3 length equals 20 residues. Germline CDR1 reads SGHRS; CDR2 reads YFSETQ. Germline trimming cut 7 bases from V and 2 bases from J; bases unmatched to any gene: 24. The CDR3, as DNA: TGCGCCAGCCTACAACCGACGGGACAGCGTATGCCCAGGTGCAATCAGCCCCAGCATTTT. Its protein is CASLQPTGQRMPRCNQPQHF.

J is TRBJ1-2 and V is TRBV19, with D maybe TRBD1 (5 bases). The CDR3 loop spans 13 amino acids. V was clipped by 8 bases and J by 1 base, with 11 bases between them. CDR1 and CDR2 (germline): LNHDA, SQIVND (reference sequence). CDR3 sequence: CASRDSFNYGYTF. The CDR3, as DNA: TGTGCCAGTCGTGACAGTTTTAACTATGGCTACACCTTC.

Notes on this clone: The same CDR3 arises from other DNA sequences in this sample as well. The rearrangement uses TRBV5-1 and TRBJ1-4; the D gene is possibly TRBD1 (5 bases). Looked up from germline, CDR1 is SGHRS and CDR2 is YFSETQ. The CDR3 covers 14 residues. V was clipped by 0 bases and J by 2 bases, with 5 bases between them. The CDR3 loop reads CASSLEGTNEKLFF. In nucleotides, the CDR3 is TGCGCCAGCAGCTTGGAGGGGACTAATGAAAAACTGTTTTTT. Full variable domain (rest looked up from reference TRBV5-1 and TRBJ1-4): KAGVTQTPRYLIKTRGQQVTLSCSPISGHRSVSWYQQTPGQGLQFLFEYFSETQRNKGNFPGRFSGRQFSNSRSEMNVSTLELGDSALYLCASSLEGTNEKLFFGSGTQLSVL.

This clone was counted only a few times. J is TRBJ1-4 and V is TRBV7-8, with 7 bases fitting TRBD1. Germline V gene lookup returns CDR1 SGHVS and CDR2 FQNEAQ. Trimming cost V 5 bases and J 3 bases; bases outside gene matches: 6. This CDR3 contains 15 residues. The CDR3 region has the DNA TGTGCCAGCAGCCGAGGGGGCACGGCTAATGAAAAACTGTTTTTT. Amino acids: CASSRGGTANEKLFF.

This chain joins TRBV28 and TRBJ2-2; 9 positions match TRBD1. Germline V gene sequence: CDR1 MDHEN, CDR2 SYDVKM. V lost 3 bases, J lost 7 bases, and 12 bases stayed unmatched. This CDR3 has 17 amino acids. CDR3 nucleotides: TGTGCCAGCAGTTTTCCTCCGGGACAGGGCTATATCGGGGAGCTGTTTTTT. It codes for CASSFPPGQGYIGELFF.

A single count supports this clone. This sequence joins TRBV18 and TRBJ2-1, with 7 bases identical to TRBD2. The trim removed 2 bases at V and 2 bases at J, leaving 6 bases unmatched. This CDR3 contains 16 residues. Looked up from germline, CDR1 is KGHSH and CDR2 is LQKENI. CDR3 nucleotides: TGTGCCAGCTCACCAGTGGCGGGAGATACCTACAATGAGCAGTTCTTC. It yields the protein CASSPVAGDTYNEQFF.

The rearrangement joins TRBV18 to TRBJ2-7; 9 bases align to TRBD2. The CDR3 is 16 amino acids. Germline assignment: CDR1 KGHSH and CDR2 LQKENI. V lost 3 bases and J lost 7; bases outside the gene matches: 13. CDR3 region: CASSPTRTSETEEQYF. In nucleotides, the CDR3 is TGTGCCAGCTCACCTACTCGGACTAGCGAGACGGAGGAGCAGTACTTC.

The chain combines TRBV29-1 with TRBJ1-5, with a possible D match to TRBD1 (5 bases). Trimming removed 7 bases at V and 7 bases at J, with 17 bases between. Germline loops: CDR1 SQVTM, CDR2 ANQGSEA. The CDR3 length is 13 residues. CDR3 in DNA: TGCAGCGCCCAACGGGCAGGGAACCAGCCCCAGCATTTT. Translation: CSAQRAGNQPQHF.

V and J are TRBV2 and TRBJ2-1; D perhaps matches TRBD2 (6 bases). The germline V gene encodes CDR1 SNHLY and CDR2 FYNNEI. This CDR3 has 15 amino acids. V dropped 6 bases and J dropped 9 bases, with 21 bases sitting between them. The CDR3 region is CASRGPGVRTGEQFF. DNA for the CDR3: TGTGCCAGCAGGGGCCCGGGGGTTCGGACGGGTGAGCAGTTCTTC.

CDR3 DNA sequence: TGTGCCAGCAGTTCTACAGGGCGGACTGAAGCTTTCTTT. Its translation: CASSSTGRTEAFF. The chain carries TRBV28 and TRBJ1-1, with a weak D call TRBD1 (6 bases). The germline V gene encodes CDR1 MDHEN and CDR2 SYDVKM. Trimming stripped 4 bases from V and 5 bases from J, with 11 bases between. This CDR3 has 13 amino acids.

This chain links TRBV29-1 with TRBJ1-2; possibly TRBD1 for D (6 bases). V lost 4 bases, J lost 2 bases, and 11 bases lay in between. Per germline, CDR1 SQVTM and CDR2 ANQGSEA. This CDR3 is 13 amino acids long. The CDR3 region has the DNA TGCAGCGTTGTATCCGGACAGAACTATGGCTACACCTTC. As protein: CSVVSGQNYGYTF.